The 2 T cell receptor beta chains below come from one sample, sequenced in a study of low-dose radiotherapy and immunotherapy resistance in tumors. The time point was: before trial treatment. TRAV and TRBV primers primed cDNA for both TCRalpha and TCRbeta. For amplifying TCRs, the PCR ran for around 20 cycles with Phusion, which was used together with a constant-region primer and the adapter on the V primers. TCRdb analysed the reads with MiXCR anew, one entry per CDR3 protein. Among roughly 36,000 distinct CDR3 sequences listed, 25% to 40% were seen once. This sample comprised PBMCs, obtained before treatment. Source of these receptors: a male donor with gallbladder cancer.

The CDR3 sequence is CASSQSGEGADTQYF. The CDR3 DNA is TGTGCCAGCAGTCAAAGCGGCGAGGGTGCAGATACGCAGTATTTT. The rearrangement links TRBV28 to TRBJ2-3; D possibly corresponds to TRBD2 (5 bases). Germline V gene lookup returns CDR1 MDHEN and CDR2 SYDVKM. This CDR3 contains 15 residues. V was cut by 5 bases and J by 4 bases, with 16 bases left in between.

The J gene is TRBJ2-5, the V gene TRBV5-1; 12 bases map to TRBD2. The CDR3 has 15 amino acids. V lost 6 bases and J lost 4; bases outside the gene matches: 7. Germline V CDR1 and CDR2: SGHRS, YFSETQ. CDR3 sequence reads: CASKATSGGGETQYF. CDR3 in DNA: TGCGCCAGCAAGGCGACTAGCGGGGGTGGAGAGACCCAGTACTTC.